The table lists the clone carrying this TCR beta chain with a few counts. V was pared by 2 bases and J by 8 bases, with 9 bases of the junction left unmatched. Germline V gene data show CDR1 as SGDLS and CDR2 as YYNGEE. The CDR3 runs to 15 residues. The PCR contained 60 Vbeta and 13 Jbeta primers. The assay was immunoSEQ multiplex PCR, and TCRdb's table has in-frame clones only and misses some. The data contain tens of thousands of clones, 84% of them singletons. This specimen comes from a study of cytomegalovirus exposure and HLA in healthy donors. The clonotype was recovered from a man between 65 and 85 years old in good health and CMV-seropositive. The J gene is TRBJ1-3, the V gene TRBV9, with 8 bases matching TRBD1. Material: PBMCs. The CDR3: CASSVGATGDYTIYF. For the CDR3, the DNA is TGTGCCAGCAGCGTTGGCGCGACAGGGGACTACACCATATATTTT.